The next 19 T cell receptor beta chains were all read from a single sample in a study of blood T cell repertoires in COVID-19. Sequenced by immunoSEQ multiplex PCR; TCRdb stores in-frame clones only, minus some. The sample yields around 200,000 clones, approximately 86% seen once. The sequenced material came from peripheral blood. Every receptor here comes from a man aged 40-55 years with active or convalescent COVID-19.

This chain connects TRBV14 to TRBJ2-7; TRBD1 might be the D (6 bases). V lost 3 bases, J lost 4 bases, and 16 bases lay in between. CDR1 SGHDN and CDR2 FVKESK come from the germline V gene. The CDR3 extends over 15 amino acids. The CDR3 protein is CASSHLPGHLYEQYF. CDR3 in DNA: TGTGCCAGCAGCCATCTGCCGGGACACCTTTACGAGCAGTACTTC.

The J gene is TRBJ2-3, the V gene TRBV12-5, with 7 bases identical to TRBD1. The CDR3 consists of 16 residues. V shed 1 base and J 3 bases; nucleotides not matched to a gene: 7. Per the germline V gene, CDR1 is LGHNT and CDR2 is FRNRAP. The CDR3 loop reads CASGLERGRRTDTQYF. The CDR3, as DNA: TGTGCTAGTGGTTTGGAAAGGGGGCGCAGAACAGATACGCAGTATTTT.

This clone appeared a single time. The chain has TRBV2 and TRBJ1-1; the D gene is possibly TRBD1 (5 bases). Per germline, CDR1 SNHLY and CDR2 FYNNEI. The CDR3 consists of 14 residues. The V gene lost 6 bases and the J gene lost 1 base, with 12 bases spanning the gap. The CDR3: CASSYRGSNTEAFF. Written as DNA, the CDR3 is TGTGCCAGCAGCTATAGGGGATCGAACACTGAAGCTTTCTTT.

This chain uses TRBV4-3 with TRBJ1-1; a possible D gene is TRBD1 (5 bases). The CDR3 is made up of 19 amino acids. Trimming left V 1 base short and J 0 bases short, with 21 bases between. The germline V gene has CDR1 LGHNA and CDR2 YSLEER. The DNA of the CDR3 is TGCGCCAGCAGCCAAGGGATTGTCGTGTCCATGGACATGAACACTGAAGCTTTCTTT. This encodes CASSQGIVVSMDMNTEAFF.

This chain links TRBV19 with TRBJ1-1, with no clear D. CDR3 length equals 14 residues. Trimming took 5 bases from V and 3 from J, leaving 13 bases between them. Per the germline V gene, CDR1 is LNHDA and CDR2 is SQIVND (reference sequence). CDR3 DNA: TGTGCCAGTAGTGCTATAACCGCGGACACTGAAGCTTTCTTT. The encoded protein is CASSAITADTEAFF. The variable domain in full, completed from reference TRBV19 and TRBJ1-1, reads DGGITQSPKYLFRKEGQNVTLSCEQNLNHDAMYWYRQDPGQGLRLIYYSQIVNDFQKGDIAEGYSVSREKKESFPLTVTSAQKNPTAFYLCASSAITADTEAFFGQGTRLTVV.

This chain connects TRBV6-5 to TRBJ1-1; the D gene is possibly TRBD1 (6 bases). Per the germline V gene, CDR1 is MNHEY and CDR2 is SVGAGI. V was clipped by 6 bases and J by 0 bases, with 11 bases between them. The CDR3 has 14 residues. Here the CDR3 reads CASRQGNMNTEAFF. CDR3 nucleotides: TGTGCCAGCAGACAGGGCAACATGAACACTGAAGCTTTCTTT.

The CDR3 DNA is TGTGCCAGCAGTTCCCCCCGCCGGGCCGGGACTAGCGGGGGGTCCTACAATGAGCAGTTCTTC. This translates into CASSSPRRAGTSGGSYNEQFF. V usage is TRBV28 and J usage is TRBJ2-1; 15 nucleotides line up with TRBD2. This CDR3 has 21 residues. The germline V gene encodes CDR1 MDHEN and CDR2 SYDVKM. V dropped 4 bases and J dropped 1; count of bases not matched to a gene: 14.

The chain has TRBV28 and TRBJ2-3; 12 nucleotides match TRBD2. The J segment lost 4 bases and the V segment lost 5 bases, leaving 1 base of the junction unmatched. The CDR3 covers 14 residues. Germline assignment: CDR1 MDHEN and CDR2 SYDVKM. This CDR3 reads CASSASGGADTQYF. The CDR3 coding sequence is TGTGCCAGCAGTGCTAGCGGGGGGGCAGATACGCAGTATTTT.

This clone has more than one count but fewer than ten. The V gene is TRBV28, the J gene TRBJ1-2; D is unresolved. Germline CDR1 MDHEN, CDR2 SYDVKM. The V end was cut by 7 bases, the J end by 5 bases, with 14 bases between. This CDR3 is built from 13 residues. The CDR3 protein is CASTQQARYGYTF. The CDR3 region has the DNA TGTGCCAGCACTCAGCAGGCGCGATATGGCTACACCTTC.

This clone has just a few counts. The genes are TRBV6-6 and TRBJ1-5; tentatively, D is TRBD1 (6 bases). The V gene lost 2 bases and the J gene lost 6 bases, with 14 bases spanning the gap. This CDR3 comprises 15 residues. Germline V CDR1 and CDR2: MNHNY, SVGAGI (reference sequence). The CDR3 is CASSYRQDWGQPQHF. The CDR3 nucleotides read TGTGCCAGCAGTTACCGACAGGACTGGGGTCAGCCCCAGCATTTT.

V and J are TRBV12-3 or TRBV12-4 and TRBJ2-3; D remains ambiguous. The CDR3 sequence is 12 residues long. V was clipped by 3 bases and J by 4 bases, with 5 bases between them. CDR3 region: CASSFLSDTQYF. Here the CDR3 DNA reads TGTGCCAGCAGTTTTCTCTCAGATACGCAGTATTTT.

The rearrangement uses TRBV19 and TRBJ1-2; 8 positions match TRBD1. Germline V gene lookup returns CDR1 LNHDA and CDR2 SQIVND (reference sequence). The CDR3 has 15 residues. Trimming at V came to 5 bases and at J to 5 bases, leaving 10 bases not matched to a gene. CDR3 nucleotide sequence: TGTGCCAGTAGTTCCCAAGGGACAGGCTCTTATGGCTACACCTTC. Protein product: CASSSQGTGSYGYTF.

The genes are TRBV4-2 and TRBJ1-3; D not resolved. Germline CDR1 is LGHNA and CDR2 is YNFKEQ. The V and J ends lost 1 base and 0 bases respectively, with 13 bases between them. This CDR3 has 17 amino acids. CDR3 amino acids: CASSQALGSYSGNTIYF. The CDR3 DNA reads TGTGCCAGCAGCCAAGCCCTCGGGTCCTACTCTGGAAACACCATATATTTT.

The gene calls are TRBV28 and TRBJ1-6; 8 nucleotides agree with TRBD1. V shed 5 bases, J shed 15 bases, and the junction held 9 bases outside the gene matches. The germline gives CDR1 MDHEN, CDR2 SYDVKM. The CDR3 spans 13 residues. The CDR3 is CASSPGQGGGLHF. CDR3 nucleotides: TGTGCCAGCAGTCCAGGACAGGGAGGTGGCCTCCACTTT.

V gene TRBV18 combines with J gene TRBJ1-1; 12 positions agree with TRBD1. V was pared by 6 bases and J by 5 bases, with 7 bases of the junction left unmatched. The CDR3 extends over 15 amino acids. Germline CDR1 reads KGHSH; CDR2 reads LQKENI. The CDR3 DNA is TGTGCCAGCTCCCTAGGGACAGGGGGCAAAACTGAAGCTTTCTTT. This sequence encodes CASSLGTGGKTEAFF.

This clone was seen just once. The chain joins TRBV3-1 (or the pseudogene TRBV3-2) to TRBJ2-1; 7 positions agree with TRBD1. The CDR3 sequence is 14 residues long. V gave up 4 bases and J gave up 8 bases; unmatched junction bases: 8. Germline values: CDR1 LGHDT, CDR2 YNNKEL (reference sequence). Here the CDR3 reads CASSRRQGWDEQFF. CDR3 coding DNA: TGTGCCAGCAGCCGAAGACAGGGTTGGGATGAGCAGTTCTTC.

The chain recombines TRBV18 with TRBJ1-3; TRBD1 matches at 8 bases. From germline, CDR1 is KGHSH and CDR2 LQKENI. CDR3 length: 18 residues. V lost 3 bases, J lost 0 bases, and 10 bases stayed unmatched. The CDR3 loop is CASSPVATGASSGNTIYF. In DNA form, the CDR3 reads TGTGCCAGCTCACCCGTCGCGACAGGGGCTTCCTCTGGAAACACCATATATTTT. The full variable domain, in which reference TRBV18 and TRBJ1-3 provide the parts outside the CDR3, is NAGVMQNPRHLVRRRGQEARLRCSPMKGHSHVYWYRQLPEEGLKFMVYLQKENIIDESGMPKERFSAEFPKEGPSILRIQQVVRGDSAAYFCASSPVATGASSGNTIYFGEGSWLTVV.

V usage is TRBV3-1 (or the pseudogene TRBV3-2) and J usage is TRBJ1-5; 12 bases fit TRBD1. The V gene's germline CDR1 is LGHDT and CDR2 YNNKEL (reference sequence). V trimming: 3 bases; J trimming: 10 bases; junction bases outside the gene matches: 7. CDR3 length: 15 residues. CDR3 amino acids: CASSQGTGGRSPQHF. CDR3 in DNA: TGTGCCAGCAGCCAGGGGACAGGGGGCCGCAGCCCCCAGCATTTT.

V usage is TRBV6-5 and J usage is TRBJ2-7, with D unclear. V gave up 5 bases and J gave up 7 bases, with 15 bases separating them. This CDR3 region has 13 residues. Germline values: CDR1 MNHEY, CDR2 SVGAGI. The CDR3 nucleotides are TGTGCCAGCAGTCCTCGTCCCCGTTCGGAGCAGTACTTC. It translates to CASSPRPRSEQYF.